The rows below give T cell receptor beta chains drawn from one sample of a study of blood T cell repertoires in COVID-19. The assay was immunoSEQ multiplex PCR, and TCRdb's table has in-frame clones only and misses some. Among approximately 120,000 clones listed, around 78% were seen once. The sequenced sample consisted of peripheral blood. The receptors originated from a human donor in a cohort sampled during active COVID-19. Both conserved end residues are part of each CDR3. D genes are given only for firm matches. Expanded clones get a size class; other rows say once, few or many, or leave the size out.

d_call	v_call	clone_size	j_call	cdr3_nt	cdr3_aa
.	TRBV12-3/TRBV12-4	.	TRBJ2-6	TGTGCCAGCCAACAAGGGGCCAACGTCCTGACTTTC	CASQQGANVLTF
TRBD2	TRBV5-8	.	TRBJ2-1	TGTGCCAGCAGCTTTGCAGCGGGGGGGACGAATGAGCAGTTCTTC	CASSFAAGGTNEQFF
.	TRBV2	.	TRBJ1-5	TGTGCCAGCAGCCGGGAGGGTCATAGCAATCAGCCCCAGCATTTT	CASSREGHSNQPQHF
.	TRBV18	.	TRBJ2-7	TGTGCCAGCTCACCCCGGGGTTACGAGCAGTACTTC	CASSPRGYEQYF
.	TRBV3-1/TRBV3-2	.	TRBJ1-4	TGTGCCAGCAGCCAAGATTTTAGGGGCGGTGCAACTAATGAAAAACTGTTTTTT	CASSQDFRGGATNEKLFF
.	TRBV15	.	TRBJ1-1	TGTGCCACCAGCAGAGTAGAGAACACTGAAGCTTTCTTT	CATSRVENTEAFF
.	TRBV7-9	.	TRBJ1-1	TGTGCCAGCATGGAGGGGACTGAAGCTTTCTTT	CASMEGTEAFF
TRBD1	TRBV10-3	.	TRBJ1-5	TGTGCCATCAGGGATGACAGGGGGCAACCCCAGCATTTT	CAIRDDRGQPQHF
TRBD1	TRBV10-2	.	TRBJ1-6	TGCGCCAGCAGCGGGACAGTCCCCGGGGGACCCCTCCACTTT	CASSGTVPGGPLHF
TRBD1	TRBV28	.	TRBJ2-2	TGTGCCAGCACCACCGGACAGGGATATACCGGGGAGCTGTTTTTT	CASTTGQGYTGELFF
.	TRBV27	.	TRBJ1-1	TGTGCCAGCAGCCAGATACCCCCGAACACTGAAGCTTTCTTT	CASSQIPPNTEAFF
.	TRBV5-1	.	TRBJ2-7	TGCGCCAGCAGCGCAGGGCCCTACGAGCAGTACTTC	CASSAGPYEQYF
TRBD1	TRBV6-5	.	TRBJ2-7	TGTGCCAGCAGTTCACACAGGGGCTCCTACGAGCAGTACTTC	CASSSHRGSYEQYF
.	TRBV5-4	.	TRBJ1-1	TGTGCCAGCGCGTTTACGTCAAACACTGAAGCTTTCTTT	CASAFTSNTEAFF
TRBD2	TRBV19	.	TRBJ2-2	TGTGCCAGTACCCGGACCGGGACTAGGGACGTCCGGGAGCTGTTTTTT	CASTRTGTRDVRELFF
.	TRBV10-2	.	TRBJ2-2	TGCGCCGGACGGACGGGACAAAACACCGGGGAGCTGTTTTTT	CAGRTGQNTGELFF
.	TRBV19	.	TRBJ1-1	TGTGCCAGTAGTAGGGGGCGTGAAGCTTTCTTT	CASSRGREAFF
.	TRBV5-6	.	TRBJ2-7	TGTGCCAGCAGCTTGACCGAGTACTACGAGCAGTACTTC	CASSLTEYYEQYF
.	TRBV6-2/TRBV6-3	.	TRBJ2-5	TGTGCCAGCAGTTACTCGAAGGGGGGGAGATTCCAAGAGACCCAGTACTTC	CASSYSKGGRFQETQYF
.	TRBV9	.	TRBJ2-2	TGTGCCAGCAGCGGAATACCGGGACAAAGGAACACCGGGGAGCTGTTTTTT	CASSGIPGQRNTGELFF
.	TRBV3-1/TRBV3-2	.	TRBJ1-5	TGTGCCAGCAGCCAGGGGGGGATATATCAGCCCCAGCATTTT	CASSQGGIYQPQHF
TRBD1	TRBV6-5	.	TRBJ1-4	TGTGCCAGCAGTTACGAGGCAGGGACAGGCGAAAAACTGTTTTTT	CASSYEAGTGEKLFF
.	TRBV5-1	once	TRBJ1-2	TGCGCCAGCAGCTCACAGTCGGGGAACGGCTACACCTTC	CASSSQSGNGYTF